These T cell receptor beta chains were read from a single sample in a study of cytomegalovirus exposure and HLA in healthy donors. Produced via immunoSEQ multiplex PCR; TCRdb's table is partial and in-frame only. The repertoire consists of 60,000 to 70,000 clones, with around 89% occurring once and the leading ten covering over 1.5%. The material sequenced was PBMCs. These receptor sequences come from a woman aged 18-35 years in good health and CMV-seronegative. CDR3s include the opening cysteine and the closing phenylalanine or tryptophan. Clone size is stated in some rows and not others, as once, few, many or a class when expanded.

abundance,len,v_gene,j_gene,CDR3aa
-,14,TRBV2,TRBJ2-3,CASSGQGKGDTQYF
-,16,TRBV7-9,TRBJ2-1,CASSLRGTPSYNEQFF
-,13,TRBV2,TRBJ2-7,CASRASGSYEQYF
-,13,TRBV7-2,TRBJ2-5,CASSLNRQETQYF
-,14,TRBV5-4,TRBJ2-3,CASSPGQGPYTQYF
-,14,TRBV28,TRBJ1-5,CASRTQGSVPPQHF
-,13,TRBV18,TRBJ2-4,CASSLDRGNIQYF
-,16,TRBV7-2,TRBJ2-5,CASSSRPLRGKETQYF
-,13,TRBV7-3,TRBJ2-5,CASSLTLQETQYF
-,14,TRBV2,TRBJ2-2,CASSAGPGTGELFF
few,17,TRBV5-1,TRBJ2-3,CASSLGPSGGSTDTQYF
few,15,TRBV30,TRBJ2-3,CAWSSFSGGGDTQYF
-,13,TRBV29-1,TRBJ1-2,CSVGAGLDYGYTF
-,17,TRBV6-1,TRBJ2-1,CASSEPGHPGTYNEQFF
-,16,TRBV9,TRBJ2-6,CASSPRTGTGANVLTF
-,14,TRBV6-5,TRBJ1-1,CASSYGTGRTEAFF
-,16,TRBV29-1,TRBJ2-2,CSVRERLAGTTGELFF
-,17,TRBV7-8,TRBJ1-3,CASSLEAGVAAGNTIYF
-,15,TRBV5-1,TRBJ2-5,CASSLGQGGEETQYF
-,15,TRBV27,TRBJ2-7,CASSPRLAGGYEQYF
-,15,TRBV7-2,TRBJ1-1,CASSQQTGGNTEAFF
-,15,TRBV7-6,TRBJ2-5,CASSLAGRGFETQYF
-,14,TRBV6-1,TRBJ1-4,CASSARQGREKLFF
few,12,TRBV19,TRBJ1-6,CASQKYNSPLHF
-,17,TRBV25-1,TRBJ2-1,CASSGLGTSGKGNEQFF
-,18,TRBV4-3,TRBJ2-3,CASSQETGRGVGTDTQYF
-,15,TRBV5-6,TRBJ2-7,CASSSGTEATYEQYF
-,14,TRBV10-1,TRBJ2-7,CASSWTRKSYEQYF
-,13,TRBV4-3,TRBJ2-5,CASSQDSEETQYF
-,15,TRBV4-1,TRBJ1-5,CASSQQGDGNQPQHF
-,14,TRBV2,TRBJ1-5,CASSFQGADQPQHF
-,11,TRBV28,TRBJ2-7,CASSPFHEQYF
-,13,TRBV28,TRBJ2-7,CASSGPGAGEQYF
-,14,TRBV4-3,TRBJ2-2,CASAGVGGTGELFF
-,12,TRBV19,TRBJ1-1,CASRERNTEAFF
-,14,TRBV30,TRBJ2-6,CAWRAGVGANVLTF
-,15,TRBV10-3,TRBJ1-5,CAIKEGQGLGQPQHF
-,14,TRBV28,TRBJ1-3,CASSLVRAGNTIYF
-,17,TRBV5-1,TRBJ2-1,CASSLVRAGGFYNEQFF
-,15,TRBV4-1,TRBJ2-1,CASSQARQGWNEQFF
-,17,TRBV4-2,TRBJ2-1,CASSQEPDRAYYNEQFF
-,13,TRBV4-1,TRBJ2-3,CATGLAGVDTQYF
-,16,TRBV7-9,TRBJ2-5,CASSTTGGRGQETQYF
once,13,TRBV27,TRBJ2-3,CASRPRGTDTQYF
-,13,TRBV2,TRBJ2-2,CASNLRGGGELFF